Listed below are T cell receptor beta chains from one sample, sequenced in a study of shared T cell receptors in the human thymus. Using immunoSEQ multiplex PCR, the repertoire was profiled, and TCRdb retains in-frame clones only, with some absent. The sample consists of hundreds of thousands of clones, 70% to 90% of them appearing once. The same data also contributed to another study, on human thymus T cells.

The sample comprised thymocytes. The receptors were gathered from a boy under two years old with a congenital heart defect. The CDR3 runs from the conserved cysteine through the conserved F or W. A D gene is named only where the DNA matches it firmly. Size is stated for part of the rows, as once, few or many counts, or as a class when the clone is expanded.

DNA: TGTGCCAGCTCACCAGGGGGCGCTGGGGCCAACGTCCTGACTTTC
CDR3: CASSPGGAGANVLTF
D: .
size: few
J: TRBJ2-6
V: TRBV18

DNA: TGTGCCAGCAGCTTCGGAGAGACCCAGTACTTC
CDR3: CASSFGETQYF
D: .
size: .
J: TRBJ2-5
V: TRBV5-6

DNA: TGTGCCAGCAGTTCTAGCACAGATACGCAGTATTTT
CDR3: CASSSSTDTQYF
D: .
size: .
J: TRBJ2-3
V: TRBV5-6

DNA: TGTGCCAGCAGCTCCCCCGGTGGGGGTGACGCGGGGGTCCACTATGGCTACACCTTC
CDR3: CASSSPGGGDAGVHYGYTF
D: .
size: .
J: TRBJ1-2
V: TRBV7-9

DNA: TGTGCCAGCGGAGGCACCTCCAATCAGCCCCAGCATTTT
CDR3: CASGGTSNQPQHF
D: .
size: .
J: TRBJ1-5
V: TRBV6-1

DNA: TGCGCCAGCAGCTTGGGACAGGGATTAAATGAAAAACTGTTTTTT
CDR3: CASSLGQGLNEKLFF
D: TRBD1
size: .
J: TRBJ1-4
V: TRBV5-1

DNA: TGCGCCAGCAGCTTAGGGGGCGGCCGGGGCCAGAGAGATAACTATGGCTACACCTTC
CDR3: CASSLGGGRGQRDNYGYTF
D: TRBD1
size: .
J: TRBJ1-2
V: TRBV5-1

DNA: TGTGCCAGCAGCCTTAATACGGGTCCTGAGGTCCTCCACTTT
CDR3: CASSLNTGPEVLHF
D: .
size: .
J: TRBJ1-6
V: TRBV4-2

DNA: TGCAGCGTTGAACTGTGGCATACCTACAATGAGCAGTTCTTC
CDR3: CSVELWHTYNEQFF
D: .
size: .
J: TRBJ2-1
V: TRBV29-1

DNA: TGTGCCAGCAGCCAAGACACCACTAGCGACGATGAGCAGTTCTTC
CDR3: CASSQDTTSDDEQFF
D: TRBD2
size: once
J: TRBJ2-1
V: TRBV4-2

DNA: TGTGCCAGCAGCTTGACTAGCGGGACCCACGAGCAGTACTTC
CDR3: CASSLTSGTHEQYF
D: TRBD2
size: .
J: TRBJ2-7
V: TRBV5-6

DNA: TGTGCCATCAGTGCTCACTCGGGTGTCAGGGGATCAGAGACCCAGTACTTC
CDR3: CAISAHSGVRGSETQYF
D: .
size: .
J: TRBJ2-5
V: TRBV10-3

DNA: TGCAGCGTTGACGGGCAGGGGGCGGATGGCTACACCTTC
CDR3: CSVDGQGADGYTF
D: TRBD1
size: .
J: TRBJ1-2
V: TRBV29-1

DNA: TGTGCCAGCAGCCTGAGACCCGGGCAGGGCACTGAAGCTTTCTTT
CDR3: CASSLRPGQGTEAFF
D: .
size: .
J: TRBJ1-1
V: TRBV7-2

DNA: TGTGCCACCAACAGGGGGCTACAGGAAAAACTGTTTTTT
CDR3: CATNRGLQEKLFF
D: TRBD1
size: .
J: TRBJ1-4
V: TRBV10-3